The 29 T cell receptor beta chains below were found in one sample sequenced in a study of CD8 T cells in ankylosing spondylitis. General study findings and limits: A motif of eight highly homologous TCR beta variants was seen as apparently characteristic of ankylosing spondylitis blood.

TCRdb analysed the 5' RACE reads with MiXCR anew, one entry per CDR3 protein. The sample gives hundreds of thousands of distinct CDR3 sequences, roughly 18% of which show up once; approximately 0.93% is in the top ten. Antigens for these TCRs are unknown. Sequences were obtained from blood, either unsorted or a sorted T cell fraction (not recorded which). The receptors stem from a male donor with ankylosing spondylitis.

In its sample, this clonotype was seen many times. The J gene is TRBJ2-2, the V gene TRBV12-3 or TRBV12-4; D is unclear. This CDR3 contains 13 residues. Trimming shortened V by 2 bases and J by 4 bases, and 5 bases separated the two germline ends. CDR3 nucleotides: TGTGCCAGCAGTTTATACACCACCGGGGAGCTGTTTTTT. It yields the protein CASSLYTTGELFF.

The chain uses TRBV7-2 and TRBJ1-2; maybe TRBD1 (5 bases). V was shortened by 5 bases and J by 1 base, with 17 bases between the two germline ends. From germline, CDR1 is SGHTA and CDR2 FQGNSA. This CDR3 has 16 amino acids. The CDR3 DNA reads TGTGCCAGCAGCGCCGGCGGGACCCTACGTAACTATGGCTACACCTTC. Translation gives CASSAGGTLRNYGYTF.

The chain couples TRBV11-2 to TRBJ2-2; 16 bases align to TRBD2. V lost 4 bases and J lost 4; bases outside the gene matches: 6. This CDR3 has 18 residues. The germline gives CDR1 SGHAT, CDR2 FQNNGV. The CDR3 loop is CASSSGLAGGRRTGELFF. The CDR3 DNA reads as TGTGCCAGCAGCTCGGGACTAGCGGGGGGGCGACGCACCGGGGAGCTGTTTTTT.

This clonotype was observed a few times. The V and J genes are TRBV5-1 and TRBJ1-1, with 9 bases fitting TRBD1. The CDR3 consists of 15 residues. Germline V lookup: CDR1 SGHRS, CDR2 YFSETQ. V was clipped by 3 bases and J by 5 bases; unmatched bases: 8. CDR3 in amino acids: CASSSGQGFATEAFF. For the CDR3, the DNA is TGCGCCAGCAGCTCGGGACAGGGTTTTGCAACTGAAGCTTTCTTT.

DNA for the CDR3: TGTGCCAGCAGCTTGAACGGACAGTTAAACACTGAAGCTTTCTTT. Its protein product is CASSLNGQLNTEAFF. This rearrangement joins TRBV5-4 to TRBJ1-1; a possible D gene is TRBD1 (6 bases). From germline, CDR1 is SGHNT and CDR2 YYREEE (reference sequence). The CDR3 spans 15 residues. Trimming shortened V by 1 base and J by 2 bases, and 12 bases separated the two germline ends.

V usage is TRBV18 and J usage is TRBJ2-1; 7 nucleotides match TRBD2. J was trimmed by 8 bases and V by 3 bases; bases with no gene match: 13. This CDR3 has 16 residues. Germline CDR1 and CDR2: KGHSH and LQKENI. CDR3 region: CASSPQGLGPLYEQFF. Written as DNA, the CDR3 is TGTGCCAGCTCACCCCAAGGACTAGGCCCCCTCTATGAGCAGTTCTTC.

The chain links TRBV12-3 or TRBV12-4 to TRBJ2-1, with TRBD2 matching 13 bases. There are 16 residues in the CDR3. V was pared by 6 bases and J by 6 bases, with 8 bases of the junction left unmatched. CDR3 sequence (DNA): TGTGCCAGCAGACACCGACTAGCGGGGGGCTCCAATGAGCAGTTCTTC. Amino acids: CASRHRLAGGSNEQFF.

This rearrangement joins TRBV7-9 to TRBJ1-2; D is unclear. The CDR3 is 15 amino acids. Trimming took 2 bases from V and 5 from J, leaving 15 bases between them. Germline-derived CDR1 and CDR2 are SEHNR and FQNEAQ (reference sequence). The CDR3 spells CASSLMSDRGYGYTF. CDR3 nucleotide sequence: TGTGCCAGCAGCTTAATGTCCGACCGAGGGTATGGCTACACCTTC.

This clonotype was counted only a few times. The chain uses TRBV20-1 and TRBJ2-1, with D perhaps TRBD1 (6 bases). Per the germline V gene, CDR1 is DFQATT and CDR2 is SNEGSKA (reference sequence). There are 14 residues in the CDR3. Trimming shortened V by 5 bases and J by 3 bases, and 14 bases separated the two germline ends. CDR3 residues: CSAGGRTIYNEQFF. Here the CDR3 DNA reads TGCAGTGCTGGGGGCAGGACGATCTACAATGAGCAGTTCTTC.

This clonotype was observed at least ten times. V is TRBV5-1 and J is TRBJ1-2; D possibly corresponds to TRBD1 (5 bases). Between the trimmed V and J ends, which lost 1 base and 0 bases, there was a span of 13 bases. The CDR3 sequence is 16 residues long. Germline CDR1 reads SGHRS; CDR2 reads YFSETQ. CDR3 sequence: CASSLSGRPPNYGYTF. The DNA for the CDR3 is TGCGCCAGCAGCTTGTCGGGGCGTCCTCCTAACTATGGCTACACCTTC.

This clonotype was detected a few times. The rearrangement uses TRBV6-5 and TRBJ1-2, with a tentative D call TRBD1 (6 bases). Germline V lookup: CDR1 MNHEY, CDR2 SVGAGI. V was shortened by 2 bases and J by 2 bases, with 9 bases between the two germline ends. This CDR3 is built from 14 residues. The chain's CDR3 is CASSYRTGNYGYTF. The DNA for the CDR3 is TGTGCCAGCAGTTACCGAACAGGGAACTATGGCTACACCTTC.

This clonotype occurred once. The rearrangement joins TRBV3-1 to TRBJ1-2; TRBD1 might be the D (5 bases). Looked up from germline, CDR1 is LGHDT and CDR2 is YNNKEL (reference sequence). V was cut by 4 bases and J by 8 bases, with 14 bases left in between. This CDR3 comprises 13 residues. The CDR3 loop reads CASSPGGMRGYTF. CDR3 DNA sequence: TGTGCCAGCAGCCCCGGGGGGATGCGGGGCTACACCTTC.

This clonotype was seen a few times. The rearrangement joins TRBV20-1 to TRBJ1-1; 8 nucleotides match TRBD1. The CDR3 totals 14 residues. The J segment lost 4 bases and the V segment lost 5 bases, leaving 9 bases of the junction unmatched. Germline CDR1 is DFQATT and CDR2 is SNEGSKA (reference sequence). CDR3 bases: TGCAGTGCTCGGACAGGGAGGTACGGCACTGAAGCTTTCTTT. Protein sequence: CSARTGRYGTEAFF.

This clonotype was seen more than once but under ten times. The chain uses TRBV5-1 and TRBJ2-7; the match to TRBD1 covers 9 bases. V lost 5 bases, J lost 4 bases, and 10 bases stayed unmatched. The CDR3 extends over 15 amino acids. Germline V gene sequence: CDR1 SGHRS, CDR2 YFSETQ. The CDR3 spells CASSPTGGAGYEQYF. The CDR3 bases are TGCGCCAGCAGTCCAACAGGGGGCGCTGGGTACGAGCAGTACTTC.

The chain joins TRBV2 to TRBJ1-1; D might be TRBD1 (5 bases). The V end lost 4 bases, the J end lost 0 bases, and 12 bases lay between the germline ends. The CDR3 has 15 residues. The germline V gene has CDR1 SNHLY and CDR2 FYNNEI. The CDR3 region is CASSGGGTLNTEAFF. CDR3 nucleotide sequence: TGTGCCAGCAGTGGGGGGGGAACCTTGAACACTGAAGCTTTCTTT.

This clonotype was observed a few times. The gene calls are TRBV28 and TRBJ2-7; maybe TRBD1 (5 bases). V was cut by 7 bases and J by 3 bases, with 16 bases left in between. The CDR3 extends over 14 amino acids. Germline CDR1 is MDHEN and CDR2 is SYDVKM. The CDR3: CASTTQVKGYEQYF. Written as DNA, the CDR3 is TGTGCCAGCACCACACAGGTGAAAGGCTACGAGCAGTACTTC.

In its sample, this clonotype was seen a few times. The chain combines TRBV2 with TRBJ1-4; 8 nucleotides agree with TRBD1. Germline V gives CDR1 SNHLY, CDR2 FYNNEI. Trimming removed 10 bases from V and 7 bases from J; junction bases left unmatched: 11. The length of the CDR3 is 14 residues. The CDR3 nucleotides are TGTGCCACCCAGACGGACAGGGTGGCTGAAAAACTGTTTTTT. It is translated as CATQTDRVAEKLFF.

This clonotype has more than one count but fewer than ten. The chain joins TRBV7-2 to TRBJ2-3; D gene unclear. V was pared by 5 bases and J by 0 bases, with 9 bases between. Germline loops: CDR1 SGHTA, CDR2 FQGNSA. The CDR3 is 14 residues long. CDR3 loop: CASSIDGSTDTQYF. CDR3 nucleotides: TGTGCCAGCAGCATTGACGGAAGCACAGATACGCAGTATTTT.

A word on this clonotype: Since a much larger clone is just one base distant, this may be a read error. The V call is TRBV14, the J call TRBJ2-2; D unclear. The CDR3 extends over 12 amino acids. Germline V gene sequence: CDR1 SGHDN, CDR2 FVKESK. Between the trimmed V and J ends, which lost 3 bases and 3 bases, there was a span of 2 bases. CDR3 amino acids: CASSHDTGELFF. The CDR3 bases are TGTGCCAGCAGCCACGACACCGGGGAGCTGTTTTTT.

The chain recombines TRBV20-1 with TRBJ1-2; 7 nucleotides match TRBD1. The trim removed 1 base at V and 0 bases at J, leaving 2 bases unmatched. Germline V CDR1 and CDR2: DFQATT, SNEGSKA (reference sequence). This CDR3 is 14 amino acids long. The CDR3 sequence: CSARATGANYGYTF. The CDR3 DNA is TGCAGTGCTAGAGCTACAGGGGCTAACTATGGCTACACCTTC.

The chain employs TRBV7-8 and TRBJ1-5; D uncertain. Germline CDR1 reads SGHVS; CDR2 reads FQNEAQ. V was clipped by 4 bases and J by 8 bases, with 9 bases between them. CDR3 length equals 12 residues. The CDR3 loop reads CASSSPGEPQHF. As DNA, the CDR3 is TGTGCCAGCAGCTCCCCAGGAGAGCCCCAGCATTTT.

The V and J genes are TRBV20-1 and TRBJ1-5, with no clear D. The CDR3 is 12 amino acids. Germline CDR1 and CDR2: DFQATT and SNEGSKA (reference sequence). Trimming cost V 3 bases and J 6 bases, with 9 bases left between them. CDR3 amino acids: CSARVKGQPQHF. The DNA for the CDR3 is TGCAGTGCTAGGGTGAAGGGTCAGCCCCAGCATTTT.

The V and J genes are TRBV5-5 and TRBJ1-3; the D is unclear. The CDR3 consists of 12 residues. V dropped 4 bases and J dropped 8 bases, with 10 bases sitting between them. CDR1 and CDR2 from the germline V gene are SGHKS and YYEKEE (reference sequence). Here the CDR3 reads CASSLVADTIYF. The CDR3 DNA follows: TGTGCCAGCAGCCTGGTCGCGGACACCATATATTTT.

This clonotype showed up just a few times. The chain is built from TRBV20-1 and TRBJ1-1; D uncertain. Trimming took 0 bases from V and 1 from J, leaving 12 bases between them. The CDR3 contains 15 residues. Germline values: CDR1 DFQATT, CDR2 SNEGSKA (reference sequence). The CDR3 spells CSARDRSGGNTEAFF. CDR3 coding DNA: TGCAGTGCTAGAGATAGGTCGGGTGGGAACACTGAAGCTTTCTTT.

The rearrangement links TRBV12-3 or TRBV12-4 to TRBJ2-1, with a tentative D call TRBD2 (5 bases). This CDR3 comprises 13 residues. V was clipped by 1 base and J by 10 bases, with 11 bases between them. The CDR3 spells CASSLEAASEQFF. In DNA, the CDR3 is TGTGCCAGCAGTTTAGAAGCGGCGAGCGAGCAGTTCTTC.

This sequence joins TRBV7-8 and TRBJ2-7, with 11 nucleotides matching TRBD1. J gave up 7 bases and V 2 bases, and 4 bases lay outside the gene matches. Germline V gene sequence: CDR1 SGHVS, CDR2 FQNEAQ. This CDR3 is built from 14 residues. The CDR3 DNA is TGTGCCAGCAGCTTAAGGACAGGGGGCGTTGAGCAGTACTTC. This translates into CASSLRTGGVEQYF.

This clonotype is a singleton in its sample. The chain recombines TRBV4-1 with TRBJ1-2, with D possibly being TRBD1 (5 bases). The CDR3 totals 15 residues. V lost 2 bases and J 6 bases, leaving 16 bases between the germline ends. CDR1 is MGHRA and CDR2 is YSYEKL in the germline V gene. The CDR3 sequence: CASSQPFRERDGYTF. CDR3 DNA sequence: TGCGCCAGCAGCCAACCGTTCAGGGAGAGGGATGGCTACACCTTC.

This clonotype turned up a few times. The chain couples TRBV28 to TRBJ1-1; 7 nucleotides agree with TRBD1. The V segment lost 6 bases and the J segment 5 bases; nucleotides outside the gene matches: 12. The CDR3 is made up of 15 amino acids. CDR1 is MDHEN, CDR2 SYDVKM, per germline. Here the CDR3 reads CASRRGTGVWTEAFF. The CDR3 bases are TGTGCCAGCAGGAGGGGCACAGGGGTTTGGACTGAAGCTTTCTTT.

Note on this clonotype: This may stem from a read error, because a much larger clone lies one nucleotide away. The rearrangement joins TRBV6-5 to TRBJ2-7; unclear D gene. The CDR3 contains 11 residues. From germline, CDR1 is MNHEY and CDR2 SVGAGI. The V end lost 8 bases, the J end lost 1 base, and 6 bases lay between the germline ends. CDR3 protein: CASGVSYEQYF. The CDR3 DNA is TGTGCCAGCGGGGTTTCCTACGAGCAGTACTTC.